This T cell receptor (beta chain) derives from a study of blood T cell repertoires in COVID-19. Sequencing was performed with immunoSEQ multiplex PCR; in TCRdb, only in-frame clones are kept and a portion is missing. The data show some 49,000 clones, roughly 85% seen once. The V end was cut by 6 bases, the J end by 4 bases, with 7 bases between. Germline CDR1 is MDHEN and CDR2 is SYDVKM. This CDR3 region has 11 residues. Sequenced sample: peripheral blood. This clonotype was obtained from a human donor in a cohort sampled during active COVID-19. The J gene is TRBJ2-7, the V gene TRBV28, with D hard to call. CDR3 in amino acids: CASRLFYEQYF. For the CDR3, the DNA is TGTGCCAGCAGACTCTTTTACGAGCAGTACTTC.